A single sample is the source of the 28 T cell receptor beta chains below, sequenced in a study of blood T cell repertoires in COVID-19. Only in-frame clones appear in the TCRdb table, and some are missing; sequencing was by immunoSEQ multiplex PCR. This sample has fewer than 450,000 clones, with about 90% found just once. Sequenced sample: peripheral blood. Source of these receptors: a woman aged 70-85 years with COVID-19, enrolled during active disease.

The chain carries TRBV12-5 and TRBJ2-7; perhaps TRBD1 as D (6 bases). V dropped 3 bases and J dropped 7 bases, with 13 bases sitting between them. This CDR3 comprises 13 residues. Germline CDR1 reads LGHNT; CDR2 reads FRNRAP. The CDR3 region has the DNA TGTGCTAGTGGTTTTGGTCAGGGGATAGAGCAGTACTTC. It is translated as CASGFGQGIEQYF.

The chain uses TRBV27 and TRBJ1-6; 8 nucleotides line up with TRBD1. CDR3 length: 17 amino acids. After removal of 3 bases from V and 7 bases from J, the junction contained 11 bases not matched to a gene. Germline CDR1 and CDR2: MNHEY and SMNVEV (reference sequence). CDR3 coding DNA: TGTGCCAGCAGTTTCCCTCCAGGACAGGGTTCCAATTCACCCCTCCACTTT. Its translation is CASSFPPGQGSNSPLHF.

CDR3 nucleotide sequence: TGTGCCAGCGGAGGGGCAACTAATGAAAAACTGTTTTTT. Translating gives CASGGATNEKLFF. The V and J genes are TRBV28 and TRBJ1-4; TRBD1 might be the D (5 bases). The germline V and J ends were trimmed by 8 bases and 0 bases, with 7 bases remaining between them. Germline CDR1 MDHEN, CDR2 SYDVKM. CDR3 length equals 13 residues.

The rearrangement uses TRBV28 and TRBJ1-4; D is undetermined. V lost 5 bases and J 0 bases, leaving 10 bases between the germline ends. The CDR3 is made up of 15 amino acids. Looked up from germline, CDR1 is MDHEN and CDR2 is SYDVKM. This chain's CDR3 is CASSSRVSTNEKLFF. DNA for the CDR3: TGTGCCAGCAGTAGTAGAGTTTCAACTAATGAAAAACTGTTTTTT.

V gene TRBV3-1 (or the pseudogene TRBV3-2) combines with J gene TRBJ2-4; TRBD2 matches at 8 bases. Per germline, CDR1 LGHDT and CDR2 YNNKEL (reference sequence). This CDR3 region has 15 residues. The ends lost 2 bases at V and 3 bases at J; junction bases unmatched: 3. The CDR3 here is CASSQPLAGKNIQYF. CDR3 nucleotide sequence: TGTGCCAGCAGCCAACCTCTAGCGGGCAAAAACATTCAGTACTTC.

The rearrangement links TRBV24-1 to TRBJ1-6, with a tentative D call TRBD1 (6 bases). The CDR3 length is 19 residues. Germline values: CDR1 KGHDR, CDR2 SFDVKD. The V and J ends lost 4 bases and 5 bases respectively, with 23 bases between them. This CDR3 reads CATSDDRTVVYPHNSPLHF. CDR3 nucleotides: TGTGCCACCAGTGACGATCGGACAGTCGTCTACCCTCATAATTCACCCCTCCACTTT.

This CDR3 is CASSLAPNQPQHF. CDR3 nucleotides: TGTGCCAGCAGCTTAGCTCCTAATCAGCCCCAGCATTTT. The chain has TRBV11-2 and TRBJ1-5; D is ambiguous. This CDR3 contains 13 residues. V was cut by 1 base and J by 4 bases, with 5 bases left in between. Germline values: CDR1 SGHAT, CDR2 FQNNGV.

This clone was found many times. The rearrangement links TRBV7-2 to TRBJ1-4; D ambiguous. This CDR3 comprises 14 residues. Germline V gene sequence: CDR1 SGHTA, CDR2 FQGNSA. The ends were cut back, 5 bases at V and 4 bases at J, with 11 bases in the middle. The CDR3 DNA is TGTGCCAGCAGCCAGCGACGGGTTAATGAAAAACTGTTTTTT. Amino acids: CASSQRRVNEKLFF.

The V gene is TRBV21-1, the J gene TRBJ1-1. TRBV21-1 is a known pseudogene. The CDR3 length is 14 residues. CDR3 region: CASTLGGVNTEAFF. The CDR3 nucleotides are TGTGCCAGCACCCTTGGAGGGGTGAACACTGAAGCTTTCTTT.

The chain carries TRBV5-4 and TRBJ2-5, with 10 bases identical to TRBD2. Germline assignment: CDR1 SGHNT and CDR2 YYREEE (reference sequence). The CDR3 length is 15 residues. Trimming at V came to 1 base and at J to 1 base, leaving 1 base not matched to a gene. CDR3 in DNA: TGTGCCAGCAGCTTGACTAGCGGGGCCCAAGAGACCCAGTACTTC. Its translation is CASSLTSGAQETQYF.

The V gene is TRBV30, the J gene TRBJ2-1, with 8 bases that match TRBD2. Per the germline V gene, CDR1 is GTSNPN and CDR2 is SVGIG (reference sequence). With 1 base clipped from V and 9 bases from J, the junction kept 5 bases outside the gene matches. The CDR3 is 13 amino acids. As DNA, the CDR3 is TGTGCCTGGAGTGAGGGGACTAGGGTTGAGCAGTTCTTC. This gives the protein CAWSEGTRVEQFF.

This sequence joins TRBV13 and TRBJ2-1; TRBD2 aligns across 13 bases. In germline, CDR1 is PRHDT, CDR2 FYEKMQ (reference sequence). J lost 4 bases, V lost 4 bases, and 1 base had no gene match. The CDR3 is 15 amino acids. The CDR3 here is CASSSTSGGYNEQFF. CDR3 nucleotide sequence: TGTGCCAGCAGCTCGACTAGCGGGGGGTACAATGAGCAGTTCTTC.

The V call is TRBV7-8, the J call TRBJ1-1; TRBD1 matches at 10 bases. Unmatched junction bases numbered 5, after V lost 3 bases and J lost 4 bases. CDR1 is SGHVS and CDR2 is FQNEAQ in the germline V gene. The CDR3 is 15 residues long. In DNA, the CDR3 is TGTGCCAGCAGCTTTCAGACAGGGGGCGGCACTGAAGCTTTCTTT. Translated: CASSFQTGGGTEAFF.

The genes are TRBV19 and TRBJ2-1; D possibly corresponds to TRBD1 (6 bases). V was cut by 3 bases and J by 4 bases, with 13 bases left in between. This CDR3 comprises 15 residues. Germline V gene data show CDR1 as LNHDA and CDR2 as SQIVND (reference sequence). The CDR3 DNA reads as TGTGCCAGTAGTATCCCCCGGGACACATACAATGAGCAGTTCTTC. Encoded protein: CASSIPRDTYNEQFF.

This clone was recorded only once. This chain links TRBV29-1 with TRBJ1-2; TRBD1 agrees at 9 bases. V was pared by 6 bases and J by 14 bases, with 16 bases of the junction left unmatched. Germline V gives CDR1 SQVTM, CDR2 ANQGSEA. CDR3 length: 13 residues. The CDR3 spells CSVAGQGPVEGTF. The CDR3 DNA follows: TGCAGCGTAGCGGGACAGGGACCTGTCGAAGGAACCTTC.

The chain carries TRBV5-8 and TRBJ1-2, with a tentative D call TRBD1 (6 bases). The CDR3 has 13 residues. Germline V gives CDR1 SGHTS, CDR2 YDEGEE. V lost 4 bases and J 4 bases, leaving 11 bases between the germline ends. The CDR3 DNA is TGTGCCAGCAGCCGAGGACAGACCTATGGCTACACCTTC. Translated: CASSRGQTYGYTF. Supplemented by reference TRBV5-8 and TRBJ1-2, the full variable domain reads EAGVTQSPTHLIKTRGQQATLRCSPISGHTSVYWYQQALGLGLQFLLWYDEGEERNRGNFPPRFSGRQFPNYSSELNVNALELEDSALYLCASSRGQTYGYTFGSGTRLTVV.

The genes are TRBV12-5 and TRBJ2-2; the match to TRBD1 covers 9 bases. This CDR3 is built from 19 residues. Germline values: CDR1 LGHNT, CDR2 FRNRAP. The ends lost 0 bases at V and 0 bases at J; junction bases unmatched: 8. CDR3 DNA: TGTGCTAGTGGTTTGGTAGTTCGGGACAGGGCCTCGAACACCGGGGAGCTGTTTTTT. Protein sequence: CASGLVVRDRASNTGELFF.

This clone has only one observation. This sequence joins TRBV18 and TRBJ1-1; 9 bases map to TRBD1. Unmatched junction bases numbered 1, after V lost 2 bases and J lost 3 bases. The CDR3 consists of 14 residues. Germline CDR1 reads KGHSH; CDR2 reads LQKENI. The CDR3 loop reads CASSPTGGYTEAFF. The CDR3 nucleotides read TGTGCCAGCTCACCAACAGGGGGCTACACTGAAGCTTTCTTT. Combining the CDR3 with reference TRBV18 and TRBJ1-1 gives the whole variable domain NAGVMQNPRHLVRRRGQEARLRCSPMKGHSHVYWYRQLPEEGLKFMVYLQKENIIDESGMPKERFSAEFPKEGPSILRIQQVVRGDSAAYFCASSPTGGYTEAFFGQGTRLTVV.

The chain has TRBV6-5 and TRBJ1-3, with TRBD1 matching over 8 bases. The length of the CDR3 is 15 residues. Germline values: CDR1 MNHEY, CDR2 SVGAGI. J lost 2 bases, V lost 2 bases, and 2 bases had no gene match. CDR3 bases: TGTGCCAGCAGTTACAGGACAGGGACTGGAAACACCATATATTTT. Amino acid sequence: CASSYRTGTGNTIYF.

The genes are TRBV28 and TRBJ1-5; D possibly corresponds to TRBD1 (6 bases). Trimming removed 2 bases from V and 5 bases from J, with 13 bases in between. This CDR3 comprises 15 residues. Germline CDR1 and CDR2: MDHEN and SYDVKM. CDR3 sequence (DNA): TGTGCCAGCAGTTTACCACAGGGTTTCGATCAGCCCCAGCATTTT. Translated: CASSLPQGFDQPQHF.

The chain joins TRBV12-3 or TRBV12-4 to TRBJ1-2; no clear D gene. This CDR3 is 11 amino acids long. V lost 5 bases, J lost 8 bases, and 9 bases lay in between. The CDR3 loop reads CASSGSGGYTF. The CDR3 region has the DNA TGTGCCAGCAGTGGTTCGGGAGGCTACACCTTC.

This chain connects TRBV4-1 to TRBJ2-5; 8 nucleotides agree with TRBD2. Trimming took 3 bases from V and 5 from J; bases not matched to a gene: 5. CDR3 length equals 14 residues. CDR1 is MGHRA and CDR2 is YSYEKL in the germline V gene. The CDR3: CASSQALAVETQYF. The CDR3 coding sequence is TGCGCCAGCAGCCAGGCACTAGCGGTCGAGACCCAGTACTTC.

CDR3 protein: CAWRQRNSPLHF. The DNA for the CDR3 is TGTGCCTGGAGACAGAGAAATTCACCCCTCCACTTT. The V and J genes are TRBV30 and TRBJ1-6; D not resolved. Trimming left V 3 bases short and J 7 bases short, with 7 bases between. CDR3 size: 12 residues. Germline CDR1 reads GTSNPN; CDR2 reads SVGIG (reference sequence).

The V and J genes are TRBV5-1 and TRBJ2-1; 7 bases agree with TRBD2. The germline CDR1 and CDR2 sequences are SGHRS and YFSETQ. The CDR3 runs 14 residues. Unmatched junction bases numbered 5, after V lost 4 bases and J lost 4 bases. The CDR3 loop reads CASSAAGAYNEQFF. CDR3 coding DNA: TGCGCCAGCAGCGCTGCGGGAGCTTACAATGAGCAGTTCTTC.

The chain links TRBV7-2 to TRBJ2-7; D may be TRBD2 (7 bases). The germline V gene has CDR1 SGHTA and CDR2 FQGNSA. This CDR3 spans 15 amino acids. Trimming removed 4 bases at V and 4 bases at J, with 17 bases between. The CDR3 loop is CASSSGGGRRYEQYF. In nucleotides, the CDR3 is TGTGCCAGCAGCTCGGGCGGGGGCCGCCGGTACGAGCAGTACTTC. Filled out from reference TRBV7-2 and TRBJ2-7, the complete variable domain reads GAGVSQSPSNKVTEKGKDVELRCDPISGHTALYWYRQSLGQGLEFLIYFQGNSAPDKSGLPSDRFSAERTGGSVSTLTIQRTQQEDSAVYLCASSSGGGRRYEQYFGPGTRLTVT.

The chain is built from TRBV28 and TRBJ1-1; 7 nucleotides line up with TRBD1. CDR1 MDHEN and CDR2 SYDVKM come from the germline V gene. The CDR3 covers 14 residues. Losses at the gene ends were 7 bases for V and 6 bases for J; bases not matched to a gene: 11. The CDR3 protein is CASTGRDRGAEAFF. DNA for the CDR3: TGTGCCAGCACCGGTCGGGACAGAGGGGCTGAAGCTTTCTTT.

V and J are TRBV5-8 and TRBJ1-5; TRBD1 matches 8 bases. Germline values: CDR1 SGHTS, CDR2 YDEGEE. The CDR3 totals 13 residues. V lost 4 bases to trimming and J lost 7 bases; unmatched junction nucleotides: 4. This CDR3 is CASSANRGQPQHF. CDR3 DNA sequence: TGTGCCAGCAGCGCAAACAGGGGGCAGCCCCAGCATTTT.

V gene TRBV2 combines with J gene TRBJ2-7; D is unresolved. Trimming took off 5 bases at V and 4 bases at J, with 3 bases between the two ends. Per the germline V gene, CDR1 is SNHLY and CDR2 is FYNNEI. This CDR3 region has 10 residues. The CDR3 loop reads CASSSYEQYF. The CDR3 region has the DNA TGTGCCAGCAGTTCATACGAGCAGTACTTC.